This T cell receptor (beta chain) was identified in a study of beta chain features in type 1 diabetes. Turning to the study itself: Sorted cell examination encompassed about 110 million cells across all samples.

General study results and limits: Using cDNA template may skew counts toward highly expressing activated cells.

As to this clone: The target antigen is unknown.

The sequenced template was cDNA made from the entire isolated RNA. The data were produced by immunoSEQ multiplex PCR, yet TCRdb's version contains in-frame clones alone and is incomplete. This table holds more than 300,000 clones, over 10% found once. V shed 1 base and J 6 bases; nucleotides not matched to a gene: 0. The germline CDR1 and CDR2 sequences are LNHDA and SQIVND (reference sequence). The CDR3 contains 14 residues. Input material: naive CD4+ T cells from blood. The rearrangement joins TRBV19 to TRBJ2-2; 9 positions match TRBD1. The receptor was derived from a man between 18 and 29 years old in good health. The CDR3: CASSIGQGAGELFF. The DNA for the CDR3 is TGTGCCAGTAGTATAGGACAGGGGGCCGGGGAGCTGTTTTTT.